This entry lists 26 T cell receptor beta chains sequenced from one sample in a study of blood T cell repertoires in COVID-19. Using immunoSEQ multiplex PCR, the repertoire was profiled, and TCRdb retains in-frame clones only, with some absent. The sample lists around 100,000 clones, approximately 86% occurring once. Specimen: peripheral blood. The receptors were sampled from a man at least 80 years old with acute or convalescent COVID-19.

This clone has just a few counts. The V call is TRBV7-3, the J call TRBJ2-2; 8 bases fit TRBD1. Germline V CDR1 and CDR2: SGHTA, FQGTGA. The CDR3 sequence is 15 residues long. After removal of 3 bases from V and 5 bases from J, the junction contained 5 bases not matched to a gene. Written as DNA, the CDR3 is TGTGCCAGCAGCTTGGGATACAGGGGGACCGGGGAGCTGTTTTTT. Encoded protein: CASSLGYRGTGELFF.

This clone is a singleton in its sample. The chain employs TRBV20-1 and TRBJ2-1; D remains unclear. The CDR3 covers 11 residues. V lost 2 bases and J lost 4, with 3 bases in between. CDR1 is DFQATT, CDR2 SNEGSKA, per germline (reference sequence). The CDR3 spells CSARRYNEQFF. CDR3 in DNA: TGCAGTGCTAGACGTTACAATGAGCAGTTCTTC.

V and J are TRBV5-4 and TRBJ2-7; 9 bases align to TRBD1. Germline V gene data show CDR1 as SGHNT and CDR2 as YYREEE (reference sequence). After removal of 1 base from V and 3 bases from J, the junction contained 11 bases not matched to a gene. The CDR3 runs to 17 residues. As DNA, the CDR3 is TGTGCCAGCAGCTTGAGAGCAGGGGGGACAGGGATCTACGAGCAGTACTTC. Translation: CASSLRAGGTGIYEQYF.

CDR3 sequence: CASSGAAGAYNEQFF. Here the CDR3 DNA reads TGTGCCAGCAGCGGAGCGGCGGGAGCTTACAATGAGCAGTTCTTC. The V and J genes are TRBV2 and TRBJ2-1; TRBD2 matches at 7 bases. V was pared by 6 bases and J by 4 bases, with 9 bases of the junction left unmatched. The CDR3 consists of 15 residues. Germline CDR1 SNHLY, CDR2 FYNNEI.

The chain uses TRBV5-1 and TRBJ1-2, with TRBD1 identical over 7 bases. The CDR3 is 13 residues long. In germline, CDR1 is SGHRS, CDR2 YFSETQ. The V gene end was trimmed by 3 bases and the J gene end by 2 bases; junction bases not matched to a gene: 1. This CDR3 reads CASSSGQNYGYTF. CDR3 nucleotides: TGCGCCAGCAGCTCGGGACAGAACTATGGCTACACCTTC.

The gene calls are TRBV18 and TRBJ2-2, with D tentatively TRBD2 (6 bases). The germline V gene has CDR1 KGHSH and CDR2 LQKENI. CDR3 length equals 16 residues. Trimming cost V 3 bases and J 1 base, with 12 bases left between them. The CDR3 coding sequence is TGTGCCAGCTCACCCTCGATGGGGGGGAACACCGGGGAGCTGTTTTTT. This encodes CASSPSMGGNTGELFF.

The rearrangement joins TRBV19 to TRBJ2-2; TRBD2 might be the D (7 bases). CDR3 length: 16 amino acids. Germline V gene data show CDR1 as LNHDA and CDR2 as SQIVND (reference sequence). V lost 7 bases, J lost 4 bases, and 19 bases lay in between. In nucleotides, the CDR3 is TGTGCCAGTACCAACCCAATGGGGGGGCCCACCGGGGAGCTGTTTTTT. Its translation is CASTNPMGGPTGELFF.

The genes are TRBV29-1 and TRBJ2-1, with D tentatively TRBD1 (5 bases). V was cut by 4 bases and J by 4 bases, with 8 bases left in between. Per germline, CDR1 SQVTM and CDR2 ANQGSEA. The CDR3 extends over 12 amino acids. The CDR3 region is CSVGAGYNEQFF. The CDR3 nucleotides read TGCAGCGTTGGGGCAGGGTACAATGAGCAGTTCTTC.

In DNA form, the CDR3 reads TGTGCCAGCAGAGAGGGGGACAGCCAAATGAACACTGAAGCTTTCTTT. It is translated as CASREGDSQMNTEAFF. The chain combines TRBV25-1 with TRBJ1-1, with 7 nucleotides matching TRBD1. With 6 bases clipped from V and 0 bases from J, the junction kept 10 bases outside the gene matches. Germline CDR1 and CDR2: MGHDK and SYGVNS. This CDR3 contains 16 residues.

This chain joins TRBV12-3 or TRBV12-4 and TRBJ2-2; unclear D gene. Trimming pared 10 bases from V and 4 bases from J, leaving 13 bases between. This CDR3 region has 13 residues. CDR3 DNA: TGTGCCACCGCGGTTACGATCACCGGGGAGCTGTTTTTT. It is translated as CATAVTITGELFF.

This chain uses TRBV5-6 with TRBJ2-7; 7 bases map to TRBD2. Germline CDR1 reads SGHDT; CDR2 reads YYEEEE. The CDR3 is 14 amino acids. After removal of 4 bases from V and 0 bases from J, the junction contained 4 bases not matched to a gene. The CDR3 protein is CASSPLAHSYEQYF. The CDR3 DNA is TGTGCCAGCAGCCCACTAGCGCACTCCTACGAGCAGTACTTC.

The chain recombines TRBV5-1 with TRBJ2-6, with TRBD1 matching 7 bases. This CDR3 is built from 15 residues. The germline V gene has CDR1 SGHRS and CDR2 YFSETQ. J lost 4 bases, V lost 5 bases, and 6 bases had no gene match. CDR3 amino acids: CASRGGQVGANVLTF. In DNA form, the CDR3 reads TGCGCCAGCAGGGGCGGACAGGTCGGGGCCAACGTCCTGACTTTC.

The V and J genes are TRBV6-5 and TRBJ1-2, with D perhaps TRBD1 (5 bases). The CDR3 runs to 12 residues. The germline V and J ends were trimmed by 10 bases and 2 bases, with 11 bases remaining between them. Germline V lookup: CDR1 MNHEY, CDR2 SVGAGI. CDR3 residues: CATSTENYGYTF. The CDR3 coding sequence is TGTGCCACCTCGACAGAAAACTATGGCTACACCTTC.

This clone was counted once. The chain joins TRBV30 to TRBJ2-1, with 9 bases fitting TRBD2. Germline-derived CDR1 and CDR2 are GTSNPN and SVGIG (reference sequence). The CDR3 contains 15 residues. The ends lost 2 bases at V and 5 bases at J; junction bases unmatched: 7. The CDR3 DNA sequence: TGTGCCTGGAGTAGATCTAGCGGGGAACACAATGAGCAGTTCTTC. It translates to CAWSRSSGEHNEQFF.

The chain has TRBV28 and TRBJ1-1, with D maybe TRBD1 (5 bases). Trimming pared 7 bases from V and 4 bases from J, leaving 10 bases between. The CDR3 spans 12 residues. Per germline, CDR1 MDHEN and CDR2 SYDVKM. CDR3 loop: CASTKTATEAFF. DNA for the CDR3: TGTGCCAGCACCAAGACAGCCACTGAAGCTTTCTTT.

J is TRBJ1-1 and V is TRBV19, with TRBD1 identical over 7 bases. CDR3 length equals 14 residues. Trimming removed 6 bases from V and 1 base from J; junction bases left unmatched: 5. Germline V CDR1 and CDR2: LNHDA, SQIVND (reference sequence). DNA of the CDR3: TGTGCCAGTAGGGAGACAGGGTCGAACACTGAAGCTTTCTTT. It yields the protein CASRETGSNTEAFF.

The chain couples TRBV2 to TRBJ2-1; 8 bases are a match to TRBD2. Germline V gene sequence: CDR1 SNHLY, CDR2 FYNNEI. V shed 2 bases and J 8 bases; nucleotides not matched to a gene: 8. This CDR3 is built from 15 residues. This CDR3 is CASSEWSGSVDEQFF. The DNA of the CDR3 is TGTGCCAGCAGTGAATGGAGCGGGAGCGTCGATGAGCAGTTCTTC.

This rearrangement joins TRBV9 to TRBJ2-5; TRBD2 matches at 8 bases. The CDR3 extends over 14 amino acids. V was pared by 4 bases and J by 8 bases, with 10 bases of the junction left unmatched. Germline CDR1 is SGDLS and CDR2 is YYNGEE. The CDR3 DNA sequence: TGTGCCAGCAGCCATCTAGCGGGCAAGGATACCCAGTACTTC. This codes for CASSHLAGKDTQYF. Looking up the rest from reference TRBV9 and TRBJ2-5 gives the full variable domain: DSGVTQTPKHLITATGQRVTLRCSPRSGDLSVYWYQQSLDQGLQFLIQYYNGEERAKGNILERFSAQQFPDLHSELNLSSLELGDSALYFCASSHLAGKDTQYFGPGTRLLVL.

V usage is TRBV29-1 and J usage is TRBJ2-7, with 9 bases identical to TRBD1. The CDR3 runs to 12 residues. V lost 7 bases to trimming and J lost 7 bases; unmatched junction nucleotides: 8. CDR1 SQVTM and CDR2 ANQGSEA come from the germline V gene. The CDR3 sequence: CSAYRGLGEQYF. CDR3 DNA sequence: TGCAGCGCCTACAGGGGGCTAGGGGAGCAGTACTTC.

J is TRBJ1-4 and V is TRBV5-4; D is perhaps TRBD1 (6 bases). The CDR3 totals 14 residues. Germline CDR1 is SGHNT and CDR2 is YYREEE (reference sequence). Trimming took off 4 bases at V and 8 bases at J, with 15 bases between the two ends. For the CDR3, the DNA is TGTGCCAGCAGCCCCACTACAGGGTTGGAAAAACTGTTTTTT. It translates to CASSPTTGLEKLFF.

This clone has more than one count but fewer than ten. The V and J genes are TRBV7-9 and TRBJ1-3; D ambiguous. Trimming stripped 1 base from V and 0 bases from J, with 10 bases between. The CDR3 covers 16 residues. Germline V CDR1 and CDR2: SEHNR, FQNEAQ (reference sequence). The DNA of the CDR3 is TGTGCCAGCAGCTTAGGGCCCGCCGACTCTGGAAACACCATATATTTT. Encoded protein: CASSLGPADSGNTIYF.

CDR3 region: CATSVPGDARSNSPLHF. CDR3 DNA sequence: TGTGCCACCAGCGTCCCGGGGGACGCTCGGTCCAATTCACCCCTCCACTTT. The chain carries TRBV24-1 and TRBJ1-6; the D gene is possibly TRBD1 (5 bases). CDR1 and CDR2 from the germline V gene are KGHDR and SFDVKD. The CDR3 length is 17 residues. V gave up 7 bases and J gave up 7 bases, with 22 bases separating them.

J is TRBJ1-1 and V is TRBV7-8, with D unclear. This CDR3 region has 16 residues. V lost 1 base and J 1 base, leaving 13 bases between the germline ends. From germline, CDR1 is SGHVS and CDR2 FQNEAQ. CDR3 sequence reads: CASSLGSGIRNTEAFF. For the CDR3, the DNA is TGTGCCAGCAGCTTAGGTAGCGGGATACGGAACACTGAAGCTTTCTTT.

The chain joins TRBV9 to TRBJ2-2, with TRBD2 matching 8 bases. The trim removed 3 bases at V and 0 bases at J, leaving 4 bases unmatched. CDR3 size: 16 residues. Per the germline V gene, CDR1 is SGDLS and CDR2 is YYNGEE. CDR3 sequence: CASSALAGANTGELFF. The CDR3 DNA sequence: TGTGCCAGCAGCGCCCTAGCGGGTGCGAACACCGGGGAGCTGTTTTTT.

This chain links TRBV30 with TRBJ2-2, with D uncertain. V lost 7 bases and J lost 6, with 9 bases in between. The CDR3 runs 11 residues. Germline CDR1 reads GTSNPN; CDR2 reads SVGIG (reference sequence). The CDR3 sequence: CALPSAGELFF. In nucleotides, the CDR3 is TGTGCCTTGCCGTCGGCCGGGGAGCTGTTTTTT.

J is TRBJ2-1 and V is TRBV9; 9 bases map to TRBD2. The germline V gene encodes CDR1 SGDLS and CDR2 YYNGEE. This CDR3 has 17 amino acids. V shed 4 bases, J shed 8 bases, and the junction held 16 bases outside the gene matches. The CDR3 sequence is CASSRTSAQGVLDEQFF. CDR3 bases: TGTGCCAGCAGCAGGACTAGCGCCCAAGGGGTATTAGATGAGCAGTTCTTC.